This T cell receptor beta chain was captured in a study of cytomegalovirus exposure and HLA in healthy donors. Germline V lookup: CDR1 SGHNT, CDR2 YYREEE (reference sequence). This CDR3 region has 16 residues. Losses at the gene ends were 4 bases for V and 1 base for J; bases not matched to a gene: 8. Researchers ran the PCR with 60 Vbeta and 13 Jbeta primers. The repertoire was sequenced with immunoSEQ multiplex PCR; TCRdb's copy has only in-frame clones and lacks some. Of 160,000 or so clones detected, almost 80% appear once; the ten largest clones hold about 1.3%. Sequenced material: PBMCs. The rearrangement joins TRBV5-4 to TRBJ1-2, with 9 positions matching TRBD1. The receptor's source is a young man in good health and CMV-seronegative. The CDR3 loop reads CASSGGMGQGNYGYTF. For the CDR3, the DNA is TGTGCCAGCAGCGGTGGTATGGGACAGGGTAACTATGGCTACACCTTC. Looking up the rest from reference TRBV5-4 and TRBJ1-2 gives the full variable domain: ETGVTQSPTHLIKTRGQQVTLRCSSQSGHNTVSWYQQALGQGPQFIFQYYREEENGRGNFPPRFSGLQFPNYSSELNVNALELDDSALYLCASSGGMGQGNYGYTFGSGTRLTVV.